This passage covers 2 T cell receptor beta chains from one sample sequenced in a study of synovial regulatory T cells in juvenile arthritis. Method: immunoSEQ multiplex PCR; TCRdb's copy keeps in-frame clones and lacks some. The sample's table shows roughly 1,400 clones. Synovial fluid was collected with matched peripheral blood from each patient with active arthritis. The sequenced material came from Treg cells from the synovium. Receptors were obtained from a donor aged 2-35 years with juvenile idiopathic arthritis.

This clone is large by frequency. This sequence joins TRBV5-6 and TRBJ2-5. The germline CDR1 and CDR2 sequences are SGHDT and YYEEEE. The length of the CDR3 is 11 residues. No DNA accompanies this entry. CDR3 region: CASSLAETQYF. The full variable domain, its missing parts supplied by reference TRBV5-6 and TRBJ2-5, is DAGVTQSPTHLIKTRGQQVTLRCSPKSGHDTVSWYQQALGQGPQFIFQYYEEEERQRGNFPDRFSGHQFPNYSSELNVNALLLGDSALYLCASSLAETQYFGPGTRLLVL.

Judged by frequency, this clone is large (0.1 to 1%). This chain joins TRBV7-3 and TRBJ2-1; TCRdb gives TRBD1 as the D gene, but with no DNA this cannot be confirmed. The germline gives CDR1 SGHTA, CDR2 FQGTGA. The CDR3 has 19 amino acids. No DNA accompanies this entry. This CDR3 is CASSLGVGRGKGSYNEQFF.